This entry describes one T cell receptor beta chain. The data are from a study of blood T cell repertoires in COVID-19. Ages ranged from roughly 18 to 100 years, with residence in 20 to 30 US areas. In the source study's methods: From reference gene primer amplification, estimates of nucleated cell counts were derived. Here immunoSEQ multiplex PCR was the method, and the copy in TCRdb shows in-frame clones only, minus some. Clone size and the V and J calls come from that table; the DNA yielded D and trimming. The sample lists about 190,000 clones, less than 90% seen once, with 3% to 3.5% in the top ten. This TCR was recovered from a woman aged 25 to 45 who had been exposed to COVID-19. The sample taken for sequencing was PBMCs or T cells enriched from blood (not recorded which).

DNA of the CDR3: TGTGCCAGCAGCCACACGAACACTGAAGCTTTCTTT. This sequence encodes CASSHTNTEAFF. This chain links TRBV5-6 with TRBJ1-1; no clear D. V was pared by 4 bases and J by 1 base, with 5 bases between. The CDR3 is 12 residues long. Germline loops: CDR1 SGHDT, CDR2 YYEEEE.